These T cell receptor beta chains were read from a single sample in a study of lymphopenia after photon versus proton radiotherapy. Libraries were prepared by immunoSEQ multiplex PCR; TCRdb keeps only in-frame clonotypes and omits some of them. The sample contains about 2,900 clones, about 94% of which appear only once. The sample consisted of peripheral blood, taken from a patient treated with photon-based radiotherapy. These receptors were taken from a woman in her 70s with pancreatic cancer. The CDR3 runs from the conserved cysteine through the conserved F or W. A D gene is named only where the DNA matches it firmly. For some rows the clone size is stated as once, few or many, or as a class when expanded; others skip it.

.	TRBD1	TRBV29-1	TRBJ2-1	TGCAGCGTCGACAAGACAGGGGGGCAATTCAATGAGCAGTTCTTC	CSVDKTGGQFNEQFF
.	.	TRBV5-1	TRBJ2-2	TGCGCCAGCAGCTTGAACACCGGGGAGCTGTTTTTT	CASSLNTGELFF
once	.	TRBV2	TRBJ1-5	TGTGCCAGCAGTGGTCCAGGTAGCAATCAGCCCCAGCATTTT	CASSGPGSNQPQHF
.	TRBD1	TRBV11-2	TRBJ1-1	TGTGCCAGCAGCTTAGGACAGGGGAACACTGAAGCTTTCTTT	CASSLGQGNTEAFF
.	.	TRBV27	TRBJ1-1	TGTGCCAGCAGTTTAGAATCACATAACACTGAAGCTTTCTTT	CASSLESHNTEAFF
.	TRBD2	TRBV19	TRBJ2-7	TGTGCCAGTAGACCTGGCGCTAGCGGAAACTACGAGCAGTACTTC	CASRPGASGNYEQYF
.	.	TRBV11-1	TRBJ2-1	TGTGCCAGCAGCTTAGCGCGGGCAGGATACAATGAGCAGTTCTTC	CASSLARAGYNEQFF
.	TRBD1	TRBV10-3	TRBJ2-4	TGTGCCATCGGTGGACAGGGCGAAAACATTCAGTACTTC	CAIGGQGENIQYF
.	.	TRBV28	TRBJ1-2	TGTGCCGGGCGGGGGGCTAACTATGGCTACACCTTC	CAGRGANYGYTF
.	.	TRBV6-5	TRBJ2-7	TGTGCCAGCAGACAGGGACTCCACTACGAGCAGTACTTC	CASRQGLHYEQYF
.	.	TRBV27	TRBJ2-5	TGTGCCAGCGGAAGGGACGGCCGACAAGAGACCCAGTACTTC	CASGRDGRQETQYF
.	TRBD2	TRBV19	TRBJ2-2	TGTGCCAGTAGTATCGCTAGCGGGGTAACCGGGGAGCTGTTTTTT	CASSIASGVTGELFF
.	TRBD1	TRBV7-2	TRBJ1-1	TGTGCCAGCAGCTTATCAGGGGGCATGACTGAAGCTTTCTTT	CASSLSGGMTEAFF
.	.	TRBV28	TRBJ1-2	TGTGCCAGCAGTTCCGTGGGGGACGGCAACTATGGCTACACCTTC	CASSSVGDGNYGYTF
.	TRBD2	TRBV11-2	TRBJ2-3	TGTGCCAGCAGCTCTCAACTAGCGGGAGGGGCAGATACGCAGTATTTT	CASSSQLAGGADTQYF
once	.	TRBV4-2	TRBJ2-4	TGTGCCAGCAGCTCATCCGGGGAGTGGGCCATTCAGTACTTC	CASSSSGEWAIQYF
.	.	TRBV11-2	TRBJ2-5	TGTGCCAGCAGCTTGCGGGGAGGAAGGGAGACCCAGTACTTC	CASSLRGGRETQYF
.	.	TRBV19	TRBJ2-6	TGTGCCAAAAGGCTCCGGGACACGGCCTCTGGGGCCAACGTCCTGACTTTC	CAKRLRDTASGANVLTF
.	.	TRBV4-1	TRBJ1-5	TGCGCCAGCAGCGGATGGACAACGGGGGGGAGGGGACAGCCCCAGCATTTT	CASSGWTTGGRGQPQHF
.	.	TRBV5-6	TRBJ2-7	TGTGCCAGCAGCGTAGGTTTGTCGGGGCAGTACTTC	CASSVGLSGQYF
.	.	TRBV5-1	TRBJ2-5	TGCGCCAGCAGCTTGGGGGACGAAGAGACCCAGTACTTC	CASSLGDEETQYF
.	TRBD1	TRBV28	TRBJ1-2	TGTGCCAGCAGTTTCGGGGACAGGGATAATGGCTACACCTTC	CASSFGDRDNGYTF
.	TRBD2	TRBV5-1	TRBJ2-1	TGCGCCAGCAGCTTGCTGGCTAGCGGAGGGGATGAGCAGTTCTTC	CASSLLASGGDEQFF
.	.	TRBV7-6	TRBJ2-7	TGTGCCAGCAGCCGACAGGGCGGGAAATTCTACGAGCAGTACTTC	CASSRQGGKFYEQYF
.	.	TRBV11-1	TRBJ2-7	TGTGCCAGCAGCGCGACTCTGATAACCTACGAGCAGTACTTC	CASSATLITYEQYF
.	.	TRBV6-6	TRBJ1-5	TGTGCCAGCACTAGGCAGGGGCTTGGCAATCAGCCCCAGCATTTT	CASTRQGLGNQPQHF
.	.	TRBV27	TRBJ1-6	TGTGCCAGCAGTTTATATTCCCGGCAGGGGCAAGTTAATTCACCCCTCCACTTT	CASSLYSRQGQVNSPLHF
.	TRBD1	TRBV9	TRBJ1-3	TGTGCCAGCAGCACCCGGACAGGGAGTTCTGGAAACACCATATATTTT	CASSTRTGSSGNTIYF
.	.	TRBV7-9	TRBJ1-5	TGTGCCAGCAGCTTAGCCTCCCCGATTAGCAATCAGCCCCAGCATTTT	CASSLASPISNQPQHF
.	.	TRBV5-6	TRBJ1-6	TGTGCCAGCAGCTTGGCCAGTTGGGGATCACCCCTCCACTTT	CASSLASWGSPLHF
.	TRBD1	TRBV7-2	TRBJ2-3	TGTGCCAGCGGGATTGGACAGGGCCCCCAGGATACGCAGTATTTT	CASGIGQGPQDTQYF
.	.	TRBV6-1	TRBJ1-3	TGTGCCAGCAGTGAATCGAGAAACACCATATATTTT	CASSESRNTIYF
.	.	TRBV5-4	TRBJ2-4	TGTGCCAGCAGCTCATCCGGGGAGTGGGCCATTCAGTACTTC	CASSSSGEWAIQYF